Following are 15 T cell receptor beta chains from one sample sequenced in a study of high-grade serous ovarian cancer treatment subgroups. Assay: immunoSEQ multiplex PCR; the TCRdb copy retains only in-frame clones and omits some. The table has under 600 clones, less than 85% seen once; the top ten hold 8% to 11%. Tumor samples were obtained before definitive surgery or chemotherapy. What was sequenced was tumor tissue. These receptors were collected from a human donor with high-grade serous ovarian cancer.

The CDR3 sequence is CASSSSGASTDTQYF. In nucleotides, the CDR3 is TGTGCCAGTAGTTCTAGCGGGGCTAGCACAGATACGCAGTATTTT. The V gene is TRBV19, the J gene TRBJ2-3; 9 nucleotides line up with TRBD2. Germline trimming cut 5 bases from V and 0 bases from J; bases unmatched to any gene: 3. CDR3 length equals 15 residues. Germline-derived CDR1 and CDR2 are LNHDA and SQIVND (reference sequence).

The chain carries TRBV6-5 and TRBJ1-6, with 7 bases identical to TRBD1. CDR1 MNHEY and CDR2 SVGAGI come from the germline V gene. The CDR3 is 15 residues long. V lost 5 bases to trimming and J lost 7 bases; unmatched junction nucleotides: 8. The CDR3 DNA follows: TGTGCCAGCAGTCTCCTTGGGACAGCAAATTCACCCCTCCACTTT. Protein sequence: CASSLLGTANSPLHF.

This clone showed up just once. The chain links TRBV6-5 to TRBJ2-5; the D is unclear. The CDR3 contains 9 residues. V was pared by 8 bases and J by 5 bases, with 3 bases between. The germline V gene has CDR1 MNHEY and CDR2 SVGAGI. The DNA of the CDR3 is TGTGCCAGCGTGGAGACCCAGTACTTC. Protein product: CASVETQYF.

The rearrangement uses TRBV7-2 and TRBJ1-1; D not resolved. The germline V and J ends were trimmed by 5 bases and 0 bases, with 10 bases remaining between them. The CDR3 length is 14 residues. Germline-derived CDR1 and CDR2 are SGHTA and FQGNSA. CDR3 in DNA: TGTGCCAGCAGCCAGCTAATAATGAACACTGAAGCTTTCTTT. Translated: CASSQLIMNTEAFF.

The genes are TRBV9 and TRBJ2-3, with 16 bases that match TRBD2. Trimming removed 2 bases from V and 8 bases from J; junction bases left unmatched: 26. This CDR3 has 23 residues. Germline V CDR1 and CDR2: SGDLS, YYNGEE. The CDR3 protein is CASSVGTSGSGTSGRALVGTQYF. In nucleotides, the CDR3 is TGTGCCAGCAGCGTCGGGACTAGCGGGAGCGGGACTAGCGGGAGGGCCTTGGTCGGTACGCAGTATTTT.

The rearrangement joins TRBV4-3 to TRBJ1-2; 11 bases are shared with TRBD1. Per germline, CDR1 LGHNA and CDR2 YSLEER. Unmatched junction bases numbered 7, after V lost 4 bases and J lost 3 bases. This CDR3 contains 16 residues. The CDR3 DNA reads as TGCGCCAGCAGCCGACAGGGACAGGGGGACTACTATGGCTACACCTTC. Translating it yields CASSRQGQGDYYGYTF.

The rearrangement links TRBV18 to TRBJ2-6; no clear D. Per germline, CDR1 KGHSH and CDR2 LQKENI. This CDR3 spans 14 amino acids. Trimming left V 2 bases short and J 4 bases short, with 6 bases between. The DNA for the CDR3 is TGTGCCAGCTCACCAGCAAAGGGGGCCAACGTCCTGACTTTC. Protein product: CASSPAKGANVLTF.

The V and J genes are TRBV7-2 and TRBJ2-7; D is undetermined. In germline, CDR1 is SGHTA, CDR2 FQGNSA. CDR3 length equals 13 residues. V lost 5 bases and J lost 3, with 11 bases in between. The CDR3 is CASSPAGLYEQYF. CDR3 DNA sequence: TGTGCCAGCAGCCCAGCTGGCCTCTACGAGCAGTACTTC.

V gene TRBV6-5 combines with J gene TRBJ2-7, with D unclear. The V gene lost 6 bases and the J gene lost 0 bases, with 9 bases spanning the gap. The germline V gene encodes CDR1 MNHEY and CDR2 SVGAGI. The CDR3 extends over 13 amino acids. The CDR3 protein is CASRELYSYEQYF. The CDR3 nucleotides read TGTGCCAGCAGGGAACTGTACTCCTACGAGCAGTACTTC.

This chain joins TRBV21-1 and TRBJ2-5; no check of the table's D call, TRBD1, against the DNA was made. TRBV21-1 is marked as a pseudogene. This CDR3 region has 17 residues. The CDR3 nucleotides read TGTGCCAGCAGCCCACAGCCGGGACAGAAGAAGGGAGAGACCCAGTACTTC. It yields the protein CASSPQPGQKKGETQYF.

The chain employs TRBV12-2 and TRBJ1-1. TRBV12-2 is a known pseudogene. This CDR3 comprises 16 residues. CDR3 residues: CASRLREGTVDTEAFF. The CDR3 coding sequence is TGTGCAAGTCGCTTGCGCGAGGGGACTGTGGACACTGAAGCTTTCTTT.

The CDR3 coding sequence is TGTGCCAGCTATGGGACAGGGCTTGTAGAAGACACCATATATTTT. Translated: CASYGTGLVEDTIYF. This rearrangement joins TRBV6-5 to TRBJ1-3; 9 bases map to TRBD1. Looked up from germline, CDR1 is MNHEY and CDR2 is SVGAGI. V was clipped by 8 bases and J by 8 bases; unmatched bases: 13. The CDR3 totals 15 residues.

This chain connects TRBV7-2 to TRBJ1-5; no definite D call. The germline gives CDR1 SGHTA, CDR2 FQGNSA. There are 15 residues in the CDR3. Between the trimmed V and J ends, which lost 3 bases and 1 base, there was a span of 10 bases. Here the CDR3 reads CASSFSGGSNQPQHF. CDR3 DNA sequence: TGTGCCAGCAGCTTCAGTGGAGGGAGCAATCAGCCCCAGCATTTT.

The rearrangement uses TRBV25-1 and TRBJ1-4; TRBD1 aligns across 7 bases. Unmatched junction bases numbered 15, after V lost 6 bases and J lost 11 bases. CDR3 length: 15 residues. From germline, CDR1 is MGHDK and CDR2 SYGVNS. The CDR3 region has the DNA TGTGCCAGCAGCCGGGACAGAGGCCAAGGGGCCAAACTGTTTTTT. Translating gives CASSRDRGQGAKLFF.

This chain connects TRBV4-1 to TRBJ1-6; possibly TRBD1 for D (5 bases). The CDR3 contains 14 residues. Trimming left V 2 bases short and J 13 bases short, with 15 bases between. The V gene's germline CDR1 is MGHRA and CDR2 YSYEKL. The CDR3 reads CASSQLGGDPPLHF. CDR3 DNA: TGCGCCAGCAGCCAATTGGGGGGGGATCCGCCCCTCCACTTT.